The 2 T cell receptor beta chains listed next were all sequenced from one sample in a study of identical twins. TCRdb itself ran the 5' RACE reads through MiXCR, one entry per CDR3 protein. The sample has about 100,000 distinct CDR3 sequences; 5.9% are singletons. What was sequenced was memory T cells sorted from blood. Every receptor here comes from a woman between 45 and 60 years old in good health.

The chain employs TRBV19 and TRBJ2-3; the D gene is possibly TRBD2 (6 bases). V was pared by 3 bases and J by 2 bases, with 12 bases between. Germline V CDR1 and CDR2: LNHDA, SQIVND (reference sequence). This CDR3 has 15 amino acids. CDR3 protein: CASSMGGIPTDTQYF. CDR3 bases: TGTGCCAGTAGTATGGGCGGGATCCCCACAGATACGCAGTATTTT.

The chain recombines TRBV7-7 with TRBJ2-7; weak D call: TRBD1 (5 bases). CDR1 is SSHAT and CDR2 is FNYEAQ in the germline V gene (reference sequence). There are 16 residues in the CDR3. Trimming shortened V by 5 bases and J by 3 bases, and 20 bases separated the two germline ends. CDR3 coding DNA: TGTGCCAGCAGCCCCACGCGGTACAGGCCTTACTACGAGCAGTACGTC. It yields the protein CASSPTRYRPYYEQYV.